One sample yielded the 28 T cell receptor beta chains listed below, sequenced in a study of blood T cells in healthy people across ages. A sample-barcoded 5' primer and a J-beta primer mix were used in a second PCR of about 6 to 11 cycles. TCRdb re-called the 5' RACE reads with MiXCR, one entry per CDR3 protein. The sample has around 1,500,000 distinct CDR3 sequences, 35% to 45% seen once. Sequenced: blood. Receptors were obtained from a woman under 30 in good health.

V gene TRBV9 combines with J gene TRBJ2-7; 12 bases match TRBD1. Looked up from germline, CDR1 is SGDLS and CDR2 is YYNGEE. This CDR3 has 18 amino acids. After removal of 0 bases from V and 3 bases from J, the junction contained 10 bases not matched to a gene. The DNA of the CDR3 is TGTGCCAGCAGCGTAGATGGGACAGGGGGCTCTTTTGGCTACGAGCAGTACTTC. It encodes CASSVDGTGGSFGYEQYF.

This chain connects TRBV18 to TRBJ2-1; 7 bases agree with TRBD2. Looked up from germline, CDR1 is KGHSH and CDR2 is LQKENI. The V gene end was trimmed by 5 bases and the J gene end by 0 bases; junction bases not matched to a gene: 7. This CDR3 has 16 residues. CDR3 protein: CASSKVPSGSYNEQFF. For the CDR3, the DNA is TGTGCCAGCTCAAAAGTGCCTAGCGGCTCCTACAATGAGCAGTTCTTC.

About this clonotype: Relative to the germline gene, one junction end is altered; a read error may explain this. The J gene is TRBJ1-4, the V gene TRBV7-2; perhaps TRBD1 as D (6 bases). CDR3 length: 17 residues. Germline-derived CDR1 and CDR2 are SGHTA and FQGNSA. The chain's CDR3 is CASSTLAGAEENEKPFF. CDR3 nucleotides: TGTGCCAGCAGCACCCTGGCAGGGGCTGAAGAGAATGAAAAACCGTTTTTT.

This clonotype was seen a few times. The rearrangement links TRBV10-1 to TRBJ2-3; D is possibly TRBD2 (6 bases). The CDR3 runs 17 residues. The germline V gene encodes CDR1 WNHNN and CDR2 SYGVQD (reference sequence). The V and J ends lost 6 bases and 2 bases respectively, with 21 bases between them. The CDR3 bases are TGCGCCAGCAGCCCCGGAGTTGGTAGCGGACCCACAGATACGCAGTATTTT. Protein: CASSPGVGSGPTDTQYF.

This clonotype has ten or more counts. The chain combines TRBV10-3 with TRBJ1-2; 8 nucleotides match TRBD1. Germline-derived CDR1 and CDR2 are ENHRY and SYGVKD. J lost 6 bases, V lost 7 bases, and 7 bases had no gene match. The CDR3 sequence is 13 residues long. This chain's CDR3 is CAITLTGVDGYTF. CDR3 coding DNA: TGTGCCATCACCCTGACAGGGGTGGATGGCTACACCTTC.

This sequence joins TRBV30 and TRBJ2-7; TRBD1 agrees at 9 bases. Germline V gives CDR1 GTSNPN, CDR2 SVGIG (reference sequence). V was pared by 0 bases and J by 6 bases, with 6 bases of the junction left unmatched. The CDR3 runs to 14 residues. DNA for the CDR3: TGTGCCTGGAGTGTGGGGACAGGGATGTCCGAGCAGTACTTC. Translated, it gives CAWSVGTGMSEQYF.

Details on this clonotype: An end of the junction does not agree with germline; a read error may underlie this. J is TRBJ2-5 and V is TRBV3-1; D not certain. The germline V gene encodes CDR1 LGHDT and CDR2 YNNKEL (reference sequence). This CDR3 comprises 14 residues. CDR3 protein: CTSSQDTVQETQYF. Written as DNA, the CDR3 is TGTACCAGCAGCCAAGATACCGTGCAAGAGACCCAGTACTTC.

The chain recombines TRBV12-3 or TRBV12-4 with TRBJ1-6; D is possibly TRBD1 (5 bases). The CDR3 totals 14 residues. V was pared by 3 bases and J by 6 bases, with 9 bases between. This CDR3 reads CASSLSRANSPLHF. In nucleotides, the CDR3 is TGTGCCAGCAGTTTGTCCAGGGCTAATTCACCCCTCCACTTT.

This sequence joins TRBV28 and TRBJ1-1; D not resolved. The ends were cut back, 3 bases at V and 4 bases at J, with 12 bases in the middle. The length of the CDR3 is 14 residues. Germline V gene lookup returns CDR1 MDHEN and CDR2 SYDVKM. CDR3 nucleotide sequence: TGTGCCAGCAGTTTTGAAGGGTTGGGCACTGAAGCTTTCTTT. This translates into CASSFEGLGTEAFF.

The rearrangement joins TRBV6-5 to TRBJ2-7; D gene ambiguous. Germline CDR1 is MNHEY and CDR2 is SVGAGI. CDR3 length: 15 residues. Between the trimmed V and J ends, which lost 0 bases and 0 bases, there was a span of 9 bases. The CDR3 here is CASSYSFRDSYEQYF. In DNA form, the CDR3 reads TGTGCCAGCAGTTACTCGTTCCGAGACTCCTACGAGCAGTACTTC.

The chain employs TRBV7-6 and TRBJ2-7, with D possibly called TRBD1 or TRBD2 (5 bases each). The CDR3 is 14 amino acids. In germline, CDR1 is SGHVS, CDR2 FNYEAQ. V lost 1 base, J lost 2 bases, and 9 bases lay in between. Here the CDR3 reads CASSLDGTPYEQYF. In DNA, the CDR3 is TGTGCCAGCAGCTTAGACGGGACCCCCTACGAGCAGTACTTC.

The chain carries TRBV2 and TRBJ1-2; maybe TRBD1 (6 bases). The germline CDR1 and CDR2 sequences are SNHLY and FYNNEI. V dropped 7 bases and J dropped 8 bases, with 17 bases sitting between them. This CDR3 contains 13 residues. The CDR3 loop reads CASIPGHKEGYTF. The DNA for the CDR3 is TGTGCCAGCATTCCGGGACACAAGGAGGGCTACACCTTC.

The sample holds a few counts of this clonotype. The CDR3 nucleotides read TGCGCCAGCAGCAGGACTAGCGGGCGTGATACGCAGTATTTT. The encoded protein is CASSRTSGRDTQYF. The chain couples TRBV5-1 to TRBJ2-3; 11 bases match TRBD2. In germline, CDR1 is SGHRS, CDR2 YFSETQ. Trimming took 4 bases from V and 6 from J; bases not matched to a gene: 4. The CDR3 length is 14 residues.

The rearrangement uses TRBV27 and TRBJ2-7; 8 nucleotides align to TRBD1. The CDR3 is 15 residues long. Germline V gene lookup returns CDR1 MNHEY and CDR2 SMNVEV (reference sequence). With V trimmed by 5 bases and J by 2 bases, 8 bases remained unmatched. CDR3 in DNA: TGTGCCAGCAGTCTCTCCCCAGGGGGCCCCTACGAGCAGTACTTC. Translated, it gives CASSLSPGGPYEQYF.

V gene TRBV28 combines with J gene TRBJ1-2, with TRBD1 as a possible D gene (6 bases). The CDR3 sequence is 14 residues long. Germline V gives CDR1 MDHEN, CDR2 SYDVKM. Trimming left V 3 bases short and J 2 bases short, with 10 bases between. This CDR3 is CASSFSGQNYGYTF. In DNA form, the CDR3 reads TGTGCCAGCAGTTTTTCTGGACAGAACTATGGCTACACCTTC.

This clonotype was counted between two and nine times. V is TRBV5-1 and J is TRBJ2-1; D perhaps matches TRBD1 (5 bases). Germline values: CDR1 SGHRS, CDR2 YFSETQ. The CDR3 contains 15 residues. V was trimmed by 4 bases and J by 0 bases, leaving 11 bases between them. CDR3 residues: CASSQDTYSYNEQFF. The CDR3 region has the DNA TGCGCCAGCAGCCAGGACACCTACTCCTACAATGAGCAGTTCTTC. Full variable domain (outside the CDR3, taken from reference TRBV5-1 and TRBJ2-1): KAGVTQTPRYLIKTRGQQVTLSCSPISGHRSVSWYQQTPGQGLQFLFEYFSETQRNKGNFPGRFSGRQFSNSRSEMNVSTLELGDSALYLCASSQDTYSYNEQFFGPGTRLTVL.

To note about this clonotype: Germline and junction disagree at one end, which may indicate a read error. CDR3 nucleotides: TGTGCCAGCAGTTACTCGAGGGACCCCCTCTCTGGCTGCACCTTC. It is translated as CASSYSRDPLSGCTF. The chain carries TRBV6-5 and TRBJ1-2, with D possibly matching TRBD1 (5 bases). Germline lookup yields CDR1 MNHEY and CDR2 SVGAGI. This CDR3 contains 15 residues.

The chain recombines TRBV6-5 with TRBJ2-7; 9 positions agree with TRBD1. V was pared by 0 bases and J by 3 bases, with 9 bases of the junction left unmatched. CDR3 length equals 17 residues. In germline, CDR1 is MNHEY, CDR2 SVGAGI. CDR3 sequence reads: CASSYSLIRDRDYEQYF. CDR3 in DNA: TGTGCCAGCAGTTACTCGCTCATCCGGGACAGGGACTACGAGCAGTACTTC.

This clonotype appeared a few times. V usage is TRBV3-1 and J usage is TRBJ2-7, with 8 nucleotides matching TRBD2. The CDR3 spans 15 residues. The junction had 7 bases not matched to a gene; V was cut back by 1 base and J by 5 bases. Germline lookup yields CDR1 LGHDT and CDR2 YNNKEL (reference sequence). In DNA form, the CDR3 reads TGTGCCAGCAGCCAAGGAGCGGGAGAAACCCACGAGCAGTACTTC. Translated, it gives CASSQGAGETHEQYF.

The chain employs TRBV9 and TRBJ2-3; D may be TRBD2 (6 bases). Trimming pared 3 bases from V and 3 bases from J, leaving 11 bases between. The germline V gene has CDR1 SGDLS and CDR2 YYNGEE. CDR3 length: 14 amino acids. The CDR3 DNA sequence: TGTGCCAGCAGCGGCGGGGCTGGTACAGATACGCAGTATTTT. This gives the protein CASSGGAGTDTQYF.

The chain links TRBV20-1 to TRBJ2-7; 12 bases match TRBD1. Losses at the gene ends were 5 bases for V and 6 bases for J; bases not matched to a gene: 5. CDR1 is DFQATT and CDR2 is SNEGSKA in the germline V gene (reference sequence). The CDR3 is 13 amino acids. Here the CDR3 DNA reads TGCAGTGCTGCCGGGACAGGGGGCTCCGAGCAGTACTTC. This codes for CSAAGTGGSEQYF.

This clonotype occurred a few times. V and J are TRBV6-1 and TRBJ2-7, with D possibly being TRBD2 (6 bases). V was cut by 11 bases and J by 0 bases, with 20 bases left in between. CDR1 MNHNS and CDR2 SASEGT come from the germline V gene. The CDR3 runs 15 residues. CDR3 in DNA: TGTGCCCTCACATCTAGCGTTAGGAGCTCCTACGAGCAGTACTTC. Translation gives CALTSSVRSSYEQYF.

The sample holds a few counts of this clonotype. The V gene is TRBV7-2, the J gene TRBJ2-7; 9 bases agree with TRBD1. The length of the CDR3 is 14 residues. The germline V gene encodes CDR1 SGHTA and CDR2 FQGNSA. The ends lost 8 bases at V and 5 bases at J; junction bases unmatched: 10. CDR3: CASAQGATDDEQYF. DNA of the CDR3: TGTGCCAGCGCACAGGGGGCAACGGATGACGAGCAGTACTTC.

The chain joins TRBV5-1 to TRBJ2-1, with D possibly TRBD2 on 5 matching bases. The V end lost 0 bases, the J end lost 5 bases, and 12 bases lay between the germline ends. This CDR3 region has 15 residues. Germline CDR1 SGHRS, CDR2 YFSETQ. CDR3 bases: TGCGCCAGCAGCTTGGTGCTAGCACCACACAATGAGCAGTTCTTC. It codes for CASSLVLAPHNEQFF.

The CDR3 DNA reads as TGTGCCAGCAGTGATTCTATAGCGGGAGGAGAGACCCAGTACTTC. Translating gives CASSDSIAGGETQYF. The V gene is TRBV2, the J gene TRBJ2-5, with TRBD2 matching over 10 bases. The CDR3 loop spans 15 amino acids. V shed 3 bases, J shed 4 bases, and the junction held 5 bases outside the gene matches. Germline lookup yields CDR1 SNHLY and CDR2 FYNNEI.

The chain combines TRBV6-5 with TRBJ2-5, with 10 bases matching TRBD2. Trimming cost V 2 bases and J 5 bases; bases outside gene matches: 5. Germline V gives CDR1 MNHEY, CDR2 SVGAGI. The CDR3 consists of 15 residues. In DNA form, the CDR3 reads TGTGCCAGCAGTTACCGTCGGACTAGCGGCGAGACCCAGTACTTC. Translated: CASSYRRTSGETQYF.

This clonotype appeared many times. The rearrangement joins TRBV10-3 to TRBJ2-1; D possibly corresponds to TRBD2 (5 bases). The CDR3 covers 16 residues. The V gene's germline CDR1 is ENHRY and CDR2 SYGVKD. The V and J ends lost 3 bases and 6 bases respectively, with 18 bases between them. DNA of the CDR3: TGTGCCATCAGTGACGGTTCGGGGAGTGGGTTCAATGAGCAGTTCTTC. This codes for CAISDGSGSGFNEQFF.

CDR3 amino acids: CATSSTVGYNEQYF. The DNA of the CDR3 is TGTGCCACCAGCAGTACTGTAGGCTACAATGAGCAGTACTTC. The chain joins TRBV15 to TRBJ2-1; the D is unclear. TRBJ2-7 matches the DNA end more closely, so the J call is doubtful. The CDR3 has 14 residues. Germline lookup yields CDR1 LNHNV and CDR2 YYDKDF (reference sequence).